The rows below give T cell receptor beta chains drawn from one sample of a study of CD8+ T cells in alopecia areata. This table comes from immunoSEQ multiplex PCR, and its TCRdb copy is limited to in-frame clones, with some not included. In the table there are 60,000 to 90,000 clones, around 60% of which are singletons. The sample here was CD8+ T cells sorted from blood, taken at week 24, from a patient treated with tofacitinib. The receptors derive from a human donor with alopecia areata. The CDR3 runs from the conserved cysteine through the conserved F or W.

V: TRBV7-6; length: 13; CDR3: CASSLHSSYEQYF
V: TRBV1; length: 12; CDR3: CTRGTEHNEQFF
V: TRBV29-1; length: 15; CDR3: CSAMTSGRVGYEQYF
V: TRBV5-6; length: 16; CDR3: CASSLELAGTTDTQYF
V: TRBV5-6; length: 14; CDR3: CASSLAGAGNTIYF
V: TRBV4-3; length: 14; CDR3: CASSQTPSTDTQYF
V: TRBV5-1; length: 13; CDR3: CASSPDPNDEAFF
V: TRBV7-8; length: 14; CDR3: CASSVGTGAYEQYF
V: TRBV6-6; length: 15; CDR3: CASTNRAGGDYGYTF
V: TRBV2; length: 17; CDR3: CASSDAEQGIGNSPLHF
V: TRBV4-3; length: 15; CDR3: CASSQFHRSPETQYF
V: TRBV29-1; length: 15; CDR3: CSVDEAGTGGYEQYF
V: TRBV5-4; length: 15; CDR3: CASSLMPGAKNIQYF
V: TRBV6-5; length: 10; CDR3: CASWSGTQYF
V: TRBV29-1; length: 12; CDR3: CSVEEGGETQYF
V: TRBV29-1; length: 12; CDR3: CSVEMTGYEQYF
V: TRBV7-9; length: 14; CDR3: CASSFEDRVDEQFF
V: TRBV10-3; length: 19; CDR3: CAISTGRRLAGDSTDTQYF
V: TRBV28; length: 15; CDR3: CASSLLAGFYNEQFF
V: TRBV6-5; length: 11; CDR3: CASIKDGGYTF
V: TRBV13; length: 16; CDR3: CASSSRLGSGPNEQFF
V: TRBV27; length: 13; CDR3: CASSLLGAGELFF
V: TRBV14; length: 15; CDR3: CASSQELGYTDTQYF
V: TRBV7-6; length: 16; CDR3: CASSPTTGFNTGELFF
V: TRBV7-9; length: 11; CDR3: CASSFAREQFF
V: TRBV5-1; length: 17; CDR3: CASSAGTGRMSTGELFF
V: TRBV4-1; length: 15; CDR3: CASSQDDRAPYGYTF
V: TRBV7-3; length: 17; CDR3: CASSLIGVAGVGNTQYF
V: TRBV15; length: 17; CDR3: CATSKGTSGGSYNEQFF
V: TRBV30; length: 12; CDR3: CAWSVLGGEQYF
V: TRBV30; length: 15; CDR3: CAWIQTMRGANVLTF
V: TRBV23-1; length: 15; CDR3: CASSQSRGPSYEQYF
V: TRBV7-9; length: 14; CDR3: CASRGDYDTGELFF
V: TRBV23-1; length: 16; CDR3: CASSQGTGVAPQPQHF
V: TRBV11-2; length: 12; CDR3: CASSHWTGGYTF
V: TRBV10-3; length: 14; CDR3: CAISTNQAIYEQFF
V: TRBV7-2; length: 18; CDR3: CASSGRESQRGISDTQYF
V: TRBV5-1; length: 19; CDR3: CASSPLTLGAQTGANVLTF
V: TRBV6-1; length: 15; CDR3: CASSSPRDAPYEQYF
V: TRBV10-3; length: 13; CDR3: CAISRDRVEPQHF
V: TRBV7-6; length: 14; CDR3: CASSPLAGQDEQYF